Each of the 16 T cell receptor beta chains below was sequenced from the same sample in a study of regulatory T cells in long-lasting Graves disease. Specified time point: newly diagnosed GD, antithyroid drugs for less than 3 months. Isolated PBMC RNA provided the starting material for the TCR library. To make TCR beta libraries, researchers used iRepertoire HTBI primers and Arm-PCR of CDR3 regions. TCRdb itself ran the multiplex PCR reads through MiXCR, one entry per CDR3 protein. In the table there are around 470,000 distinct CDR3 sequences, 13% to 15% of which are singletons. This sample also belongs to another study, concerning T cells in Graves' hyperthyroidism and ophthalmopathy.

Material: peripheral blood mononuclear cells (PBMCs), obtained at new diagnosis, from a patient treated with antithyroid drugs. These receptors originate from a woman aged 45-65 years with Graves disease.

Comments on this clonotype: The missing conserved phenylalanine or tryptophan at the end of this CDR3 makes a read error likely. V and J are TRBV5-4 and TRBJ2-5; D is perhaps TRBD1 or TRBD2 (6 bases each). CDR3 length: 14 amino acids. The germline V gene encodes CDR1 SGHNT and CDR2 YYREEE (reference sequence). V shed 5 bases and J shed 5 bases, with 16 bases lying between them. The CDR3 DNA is TGTGCCAGCAGAGCAACCGGGGGCGGGGAGACCCAGTACTGC. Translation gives CASRATGGGETQYC.

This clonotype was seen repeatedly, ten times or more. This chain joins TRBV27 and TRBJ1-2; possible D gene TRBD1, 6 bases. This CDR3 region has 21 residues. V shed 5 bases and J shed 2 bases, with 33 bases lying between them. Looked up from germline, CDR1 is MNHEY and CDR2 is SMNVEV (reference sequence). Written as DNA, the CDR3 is TGTGCCAGCAGTCTCTACCCGACAGTCACAGGGTCCCTAGGGGCAAACTATGGCTACACCTTC. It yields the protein CASSLYPTVTGSLGANYGYTF.

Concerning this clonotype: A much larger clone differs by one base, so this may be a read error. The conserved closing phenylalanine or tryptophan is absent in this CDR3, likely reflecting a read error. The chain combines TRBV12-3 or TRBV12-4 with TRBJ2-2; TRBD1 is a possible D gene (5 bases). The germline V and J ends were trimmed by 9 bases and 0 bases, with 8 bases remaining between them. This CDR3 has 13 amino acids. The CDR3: CASTDTNTGELFV. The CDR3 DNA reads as TGTGCCAGTACGGACACGAACACCGGGGAGCTGTTTGTT.

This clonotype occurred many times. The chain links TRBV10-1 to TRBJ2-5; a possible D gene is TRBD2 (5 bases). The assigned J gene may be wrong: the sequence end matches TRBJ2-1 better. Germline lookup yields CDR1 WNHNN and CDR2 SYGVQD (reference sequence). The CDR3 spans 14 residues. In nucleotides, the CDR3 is TGCGCCAGCAGTGAGGGTCAGGCGGGCGGTGAGCAGTTCTTC. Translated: CASSEGQAGGEQFF.

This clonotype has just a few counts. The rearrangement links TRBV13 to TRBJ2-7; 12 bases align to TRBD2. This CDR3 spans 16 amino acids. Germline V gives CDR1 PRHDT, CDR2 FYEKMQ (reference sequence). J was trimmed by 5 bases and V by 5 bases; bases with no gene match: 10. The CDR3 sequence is CASSHGTSGYPNEQYF. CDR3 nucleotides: TGTGCCAGCAGCCACGGGACTAGCGGGTATCCTAACGAGCAGTACTTC.

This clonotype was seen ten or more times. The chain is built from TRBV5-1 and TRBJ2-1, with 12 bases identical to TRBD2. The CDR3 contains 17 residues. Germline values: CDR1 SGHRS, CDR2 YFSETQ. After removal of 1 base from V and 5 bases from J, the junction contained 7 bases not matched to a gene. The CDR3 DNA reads TGCGCCAGCAGCTTGAGAACTAGCGGGAGGAAGCACAATGAGCAGTTCTTC. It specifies CASSLRTSGRKHNEQFF.

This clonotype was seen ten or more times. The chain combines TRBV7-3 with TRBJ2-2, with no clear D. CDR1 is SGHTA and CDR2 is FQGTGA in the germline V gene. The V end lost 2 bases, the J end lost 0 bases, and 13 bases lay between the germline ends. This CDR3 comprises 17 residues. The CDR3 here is CASSLDSPGANTGELFF. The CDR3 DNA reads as TGTGCCAGCAGCTTAGATTCACCTGGCGCGAACACCGGGGAGCTGTTTTTT.

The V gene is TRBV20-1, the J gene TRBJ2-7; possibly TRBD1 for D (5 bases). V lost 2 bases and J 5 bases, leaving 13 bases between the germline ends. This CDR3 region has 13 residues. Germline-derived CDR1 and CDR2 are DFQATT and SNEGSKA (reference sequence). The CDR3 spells CSARRARVDEQYF. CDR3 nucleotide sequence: TGCAGTGCTAGAAGGGCCAGGGTAGACGAGCAGTACTTC.

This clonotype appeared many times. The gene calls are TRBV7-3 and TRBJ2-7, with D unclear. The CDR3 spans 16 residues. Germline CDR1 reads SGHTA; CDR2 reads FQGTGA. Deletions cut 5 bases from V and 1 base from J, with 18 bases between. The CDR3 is CASSPGLAAASYEQYF. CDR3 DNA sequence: TGTGCCAGCAGCCCAGGTCTGGCGGCCGCTTCCTACGAGCAGTACTTC.

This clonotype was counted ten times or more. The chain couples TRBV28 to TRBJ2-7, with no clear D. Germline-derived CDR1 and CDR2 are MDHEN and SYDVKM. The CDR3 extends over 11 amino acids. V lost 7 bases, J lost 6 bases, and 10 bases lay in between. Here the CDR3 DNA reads TGTGCCAGCACGGCCGGTTTCGAGCAGTACTTC. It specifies CASTAGFEQYF.

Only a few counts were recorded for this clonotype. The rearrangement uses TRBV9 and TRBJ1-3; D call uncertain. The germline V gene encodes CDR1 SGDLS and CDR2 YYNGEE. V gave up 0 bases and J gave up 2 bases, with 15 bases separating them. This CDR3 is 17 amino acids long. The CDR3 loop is CASSVGGSEATGNTIYF. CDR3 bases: TGTGCCAGCAGCGTAGGAGGCTCCGAGGCTACTGGAAACACCATATATTTT.

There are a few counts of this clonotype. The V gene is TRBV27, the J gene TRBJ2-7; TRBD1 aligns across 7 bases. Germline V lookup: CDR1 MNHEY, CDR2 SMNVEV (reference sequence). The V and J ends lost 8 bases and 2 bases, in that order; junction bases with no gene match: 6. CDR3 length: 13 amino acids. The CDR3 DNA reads TGTGCCAGCGGACTTGGGACAGCCTACGAGCAGTACTTC. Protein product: CASGLGTAYEQYF.

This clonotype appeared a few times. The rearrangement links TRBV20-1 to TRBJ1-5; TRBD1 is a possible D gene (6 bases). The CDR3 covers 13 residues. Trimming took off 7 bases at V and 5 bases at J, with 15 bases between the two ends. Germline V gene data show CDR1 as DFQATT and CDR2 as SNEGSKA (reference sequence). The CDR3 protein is CSVERTVYQPQHF. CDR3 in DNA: TGCAGTGTAGAGAGGACAGTCTATCAGCCCCAGCATTTT.

In nucleotides, the CDR3 is TGTGCCAGCAGTTTATTACCCGGGACAGGGGGGGAAAAACTGTTTTTT. This gives the protein CASSLLPGTGGEKLFF. The J gene is TRBJ1-4, the V gene TRBV27; 11 bases match TRBD1. CDR1 and CDR2 from the germline V gene are MNHEY and SMNVEV (reference sequence). The CDR3 is 16 amino acids. V lost 1 base to trimming and J lost 8 bases; unmatched junction nucleotides: 6.

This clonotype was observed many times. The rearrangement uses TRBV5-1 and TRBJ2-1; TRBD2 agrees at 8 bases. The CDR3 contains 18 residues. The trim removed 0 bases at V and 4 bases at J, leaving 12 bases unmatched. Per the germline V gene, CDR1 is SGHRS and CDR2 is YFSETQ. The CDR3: CASSLATLSGGGYNEQFF. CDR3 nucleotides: TGCGCCAGCAGCTTGGCCACGCTCAGCGGGGGAGGTTACAATGAGCAGTTCTTC.

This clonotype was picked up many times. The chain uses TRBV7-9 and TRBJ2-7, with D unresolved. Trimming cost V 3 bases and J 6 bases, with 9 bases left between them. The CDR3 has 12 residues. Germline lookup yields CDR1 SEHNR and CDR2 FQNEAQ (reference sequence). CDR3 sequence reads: CASSLIGREQYF. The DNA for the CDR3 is TGTGCCAGCAGCTTGATTGGGCGCGAGCAGTACTTC.